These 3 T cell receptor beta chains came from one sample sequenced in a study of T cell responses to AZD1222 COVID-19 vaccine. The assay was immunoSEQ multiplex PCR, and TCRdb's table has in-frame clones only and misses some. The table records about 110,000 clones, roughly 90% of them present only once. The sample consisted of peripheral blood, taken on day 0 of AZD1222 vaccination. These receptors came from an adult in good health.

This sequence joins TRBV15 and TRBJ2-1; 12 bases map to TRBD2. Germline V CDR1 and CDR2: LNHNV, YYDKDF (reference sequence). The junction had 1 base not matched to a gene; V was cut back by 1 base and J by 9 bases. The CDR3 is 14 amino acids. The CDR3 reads CATSRGLAGAEQFF. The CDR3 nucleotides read TGTGCCACCAGCAGAGGACTAGCGGGGGCTGAGCAGTTCTTC.

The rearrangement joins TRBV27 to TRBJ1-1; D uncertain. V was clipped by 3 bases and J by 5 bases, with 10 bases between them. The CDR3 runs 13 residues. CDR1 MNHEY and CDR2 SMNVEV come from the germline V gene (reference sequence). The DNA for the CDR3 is TGTGCCAGCAGTTTTCAGGCAGATACTGAAGCTTTCTTT. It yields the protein CASSFQADTEAFF.

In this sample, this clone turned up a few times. CDR3 residues: CASSRQGTEAFF. CDR3 in DNA: TGTGCCAGTAGTCGACAGGGCACTGAAGCTTTCTTT. The chain links TRBV19 to TRBJ1-1; 7 nucleotides agree with TRBD1. Germline V gives CDR1 LNHDA, CDR2 SQIVND (reference sequence). This CDR3 region has 12 residues. V dropped 5 bases and J dropped 4; count of bases not matched to a gene: 1.